The table lists the clone carrying this T cell receptor beta chain with many counts. What it binds is not known. This specimen comes from a study of response to subunit inactivated influenza vaccine. Study conclusions and caveats: Each seasonal influenza vaccination recruits few new T cells, the authors suggested.

TCRdb fed the RT-PCR reads into MiXCR, producing one record per CDR3 protein. Among 500,000 to 650,000 distinct CDR3 sequences listed, 6% to 9% were seen once. Germline assignment: CDR1 GTSNPN and CDR2 SVGIG (reference sequence). This CDR3 is 14 amino acids long. V lost 1 base and J lost 4; bases outside the gene matches: 4. This material consisted of PBMCs from blood, taken 23 to 25 months after vaccination. The clonotype was recovered from a man in his fifties or sixties who received an inactivated influenza vaccine. The genes are TRBV30 and TRBJ2-1, with 7 bases fitting TRBD2. The DNA for the CDR3 is TGTGCCTGGAGTGAGGGAGGGGTGTACAATGAGCAGTTCTTC. This encodes CAWSEGGVYNEQFF. The variable domain in full, completed from reference TRBV30 and TRBJ2-1, reads SQTIHQWPATLVQPVGSPLSLECTVEGTSNPNLYWYRQAAGRGLQLLFYSVGIGQISSEVPQNLSASRPQDRQFILSSKKLLLSDSGFYLCAWSEGGVYNEQFFGPGTRLTVL.